Each of the 27 T cell receptor beta chains below was sequenced from the same sample in a study of CD8+CD57+ T cells in acquired aplastic anemia. It was genomic DNA that served as the template for profiling TCR beta VDJ and CDR3. TCRdb reprocessed the reads via MiXCR and lists one record per CDR3 protein. The sample consists of about 180,000 distinct CDR3 sequences, 55% to 65% of them appearing once. Individuals selected for sequencing had exhibited CD8+CD57+ cell expansion on flow cytometry. The sequencing input was sorted CD4+, CD8+, or CD8+CD57+ T cells (not recorded which) from PBMCs. Source of these receptors: a human donor with aplastic anemia.

This sequence joins TRBV7-3 and TRBJ2-7; 10 positions agree with TRBD2. There are 15 residues in the CDR3. The J segment lost 3 bases and the V segment lost 5 bases, leaving 7 bases of the junction unmatched. Germline V gene sequence: CDR1 SGHTA, CDR2 FQGTGA. For the CDR3, the DNA is TGTGCCAGCAGCCTAGGGCCTAGCGGGAGCTACGAGCAGTACTTC. Translating it yields CASSLGPSGSYEQYF.

About this clonotype itself: The conserved phenylalanine or tryptophan is not found at the CDR3 terminus, so this likely reflects a read error. This rearrangement joins TRBV9 to TRBJ2-7; TRBD1 aligns across 8 bases. CDR1 and CDR2 (germline): SGDLS, YYNGEE. This CDR3 contains 14 residues. V was clipped by 4 bases and J by 5 bases; unmatched bases: 8. CDR3: CASSQDQGADEQYL. As DNA, the CDR3 is TGTGCCAGCAGCCAAGATCAGGGGGCCGACGAGCAGTACCTC.

The V call is TRBV2, the J call TRBJ1-1, with D perhaps matching TRBD1 (6 bases). This CDR3 comprises 15 residues. With 0 bases removed from V and 0 bases from J, the gap between germline ends came to 8 bases. The germline V gene encodes CDR1 SNHLY and CDR2 FYNNEI. CDR3: CASSEARTVNTEAFF. CDR3 bases: TGTGCCAGCAGTGAAGCGCGGACAGTGAACACTGAAGCTTTCTTT.

The chain links TRBV29-1 to TRBJ1-1; D is perhaps TRBD1 (5 bases). This CDR3 comprises 15 residues. V shed 6 bases and J shed 2 bases, with 19 bases lying between them. Germline CDR1 and CDR2: SQVTM and ANQGSEA. The chain's CDR3 is CSVETLTATNTEAFF. CDR3 nucleotides: TGCAGCGTAGAAACACTGACAGCAACCAACACTGAAGCTTTCTTT. Supplemented by reference TRBV29-1 and TRBJ1-1, the full variable domain reads SAVISQKPSRDICQRGTSLTIQCQVDSQVTMMFWYRQQPGQSLTLIATANQGSEATYESGFVIDKFPISRPNLTFSTLTVSNMSPEDSSIYLCSVETLTATNTEAFFGQGTRLTVV.

This clonotype has a count of ten or more. The J gene is TRBJ2-7, the V gene TRBV7-9; TRBD1 or TRBD2 may be the D gene (7 bases each). The germline CDR1 and CDR2 sequences are SEHNR and FQNEAQ (reference sequence). CDR3 size: 14 residues. V lost 3 bases and J lost 3, with 12 bases in between. The CDR3 protein is CASSFAGGVYEQYF. CDR3 nucleotide sequence: TGTGCCAGCAGCTTCGCAGGGGGGGTCTACGAGCAGTACTTC.

This clonotype came up many times. The chain couples TRBV2 to TRBJ1-6, with D unresolved. The CDR3 sequence is 17 residues long. V was pared by 6 bases and J by 0 bases, with 15 bases between. CDR1 and CDR2 (germline): SNHLY, FYNNEI. The CDR3 region is CASRIDGFSSYNSPLHF. CDR3 in DNA: TGTGCCAGCAGGATCGACGGATTTAGCTCCTATAATTCACCCCTCCACTTT.

This clonotype is a singleton in its sample. The chain carries TRBV15 and TRBJ2-5; D is undetermined. The germline V gene has CDR1 LNHNV and CDR2 YYDKDF (reference sequence). CDR3 length: 12 amino acids. Trimming removed 5 bases from V and 5 bases from J, with 9 bases in between. The CDR3 DNA reads TGTGCCACCAGCCAAGGGCGGGAGACCCAGTACTTC. This sequence encodes CATSQGRETQYF.

The gene calls are TRBV20-1 and TRBJ1-2; 8 bases line up with TRBD1. Per germline, CDR1 DFQATT and CDR2 SNEGSKA (reference sequence). The CDR3 loop spans 13 amino acids. Trimming cost V 8 bases and J 6 bases; bases outside gene matches: 11. Here the CDR3 DNA reads TGCAGTACCCACTCAGGGGGCGGCAATGGCTACACCTTC. As protein: CSTHSGGGNGYTF.

This clonotype was seen a handful of times. The rearrangement joins TRBV30 to TRBJ2-2, with D uncertain. Germline assignment: CDR1 GTSNPN and CDR2 SVGIG (reference sequence). This CDR3 is built from 14 residues. Deletions cut 0 bases from V and 5 bases from J, with 10 bases between. In nucleotides, the CDR3 is TGTGCCTGGAGTGTGCCAAGGGAAACCGGGGAGCTGTTTTTT. Translated, it gives CAWSVPRETGELFF.

A note on this clonotype: This could be a read error, since a much larger clone is one nucleotide away. The chain carries TRBV7-2 and TRBJ2-1; D perhaps matches TRBD2 (7 bases). The CDR3 extends over 15 amino acids. Germline CDR1 and CDR2: SGHTA and FQGNSA. V gave up 5 bases and J gave up 5 bases, with 16 bases separating them. CDR3 nucleotide sequence: TGTGCCAGCAGCATGTCGGGGGGCTTTAACAATGAGCAGTTCTTC. This translates into CASSMSGGFNNEQFF.

The CDR3, as DNA: TGTGCCACCAGTGATCCCAACAGGGGCACTGAAGCTTTCTTT. It specifies CATSDPNRGTEAFF. The chain uses TRBV24-1 and TRBJ1-1; the match to TRBD1 covers 7 bases. V trimming: 3 bases; J trimming: 4 bases; junction bases outside the gene matches: 4. Germline V lookup: CDR1 KGHDR, CDR2 SFDVKD. The CDR3 spans 14 residues.

This clonotype has at least ten counts. CDR3 coding DNA: TGTGCCAGCAGCTTAATCCCCGGGGCTAACAATGAGCAGTTCTTC. Residues: CASSLIPGANNEQFF. The chain carries TRBV7-8 and TRBJ2-1; D assignment may be TRBD1 or TRBD2 (5 bases each). CDR1 SGHVS and CDR2 FQNEAQ come from the germline V gene. V was trimmed by 2 bases and J by 5 bases, leaving 13 bases between them. This CDR3 region has 15 residues.

This clonotype was seen a single time. The junction shows a germline mismatch at one end, possibly a read error. Written as DNA, the CDR3 is TGTGCCAGTAGTATTCAGGCGACCACTGAAGCTCTCTTT. It codes for CASSIQATTEALF. The chain employs TRBV19 and TRBJ1-1, with D unclear. Germline assignment: CDR1 LNHDA and CDR2 SQIVND (reference sequence). This CDR3 has 13 amino acids.

The rearrangement joins TRBV20-1 to TRBJ1-6; tentative D call: TRBD1 (5 bases). V was trimmed by 4 bases and J by 10 bases, leaving 14 bases between them. This CDR3 contains 13 residues. Germline V lookup: CDR1 DFQATT, CDR2 SNEGSKA (reference sequence). Here the CDR3 reads CSANTGTGSPLHF. The DNA for the CDR3 is TGCAGTGCTAATACCGGGACGGGCTCACCCCTCCACTTT.

The gene calls are TRBV9 and TRBJ2-7; no firm D call. CDR3 length equals 14 residues. Trimming took off 0 bases at V and 7 bases at J, with 14 bases between the two ends. Looked up from germline, CDR1 is SGDLS and CDR2 is YYNGEE. CDR3 nucleotides: TGTGCCAGCAGCGTAGGAACGACCGCTCGAGAGCAGTACTTC. Translation gives CASSVGTTAREQYF. The complete variable domain, with remaining parts taken from reference TRBV9 and TRBJ2-7, reads DSGVTQTPKHLITATGQRVTLRCSPRSGDLSVYWYQQSLDQGLQFLIQYYNGEERAKGNILERFSAQQFPDLHSELNLSSLELGDSALYFCASSVGTTAREQYFGPGTRLTVT.

The chain joins TRBV5-1 to TRBJ2-5; the match to TRBD2 covers 7 bases. This CDR3 is 16 amino acids long. Trimming took 4 bases from V and 3 from J; bases not matched to a gene: 12. From germline, CDR1 is SGHRS and CDR2 YFSETQ. CDR3 DNA: TGCGCCAGCAGCGGGTCGGGGGGACGGTGGGAAGAGACCCAGTACTTC. Amino acids: CASSGSGGRWEETQYF.

This chain joins TRBV7-3 and TRBJ2-5; TRBD1 matches 7 bases. J gave up 5 bases and V 5 bases, and 8 bases lay outside the gene matches. The CDR3 loop spans 14 amino acids. Germline CDR1 and CDR2: SGHTA and FQGTGA. In DNA form, the CDR3 reads TGTGCCAGCAGCGCAAGGGACAGTTGGGAGACCCAGTACTTC. Translation: CASSARDSWETQYF.

There are many counts of this clonotype. CDR3 coding DNA: TGTGCCAGCAGTCCGACTAGCGGGAGGGGATACGAGCAGTACTTC. Translation: CASSPTSGRGYEQYF. This sequence joins TRBV6-5 and TRBJ2-7; TRBD2 matches at 14 bases. The germline CDR1 and CDR2 sequences are MNHEY and SVGAGI. The CDR3 runs to 15 residues. Trimming removed 5 bases from V and 4 bases from J; junction bases left unmatched: 4.

This clonotype turned up a few times. The chain couples TRBV7-8 to TRBJ2-7; D call uncertain. Germline V CDR1 and CDR2: SGHVS, FQNEAQ. This CDR3 has 13 residues. Trimming took off 6 bases at V and 2 bases at J, with 11 bases between the two ends. DNA for the CDR3: TGTGCCAGCAGATCTCACAAAACCTACGAGCAGTACTTC. Amino acid sequence: CASRSHKTYEQYF.

The gene calls are TRBV29-1 and TRBJ2-7; the D gene is possibly TRBD1 (5 bases). The CDR3 contains 12 residues. CDR1 SQVTM and CDR2 ANQGSEA come from the germline V gene. V was pared by 7 bases and J by 7 bases, with 17 bases between. The CDR3 DNA reads TGCAGCGCTAGGGGCCCAGATGATGAGCAGTACTTC. It encodes CSARGPDDEQYF.

Regarding this clonotype: A read error may produce the germline difference seen at one junction end. This chain joins TRBV7-7 and TRBJ2-2; 10 bases align to TRBD2. The length of the CDR3 is 15 residues. Germline CDR1 reads SSHAT; CDR2 reads FNYEAQ (reference sequence). The CDR3 DNA is TGTGCTAGCAGCGCCCTAGCGGGAGCGGACGGGGAGCTGTTTTTT. The encoded protein is CASSALAGADGELFF.

The chain employs TRBV24-1 and TRBJ1-4; D unresolved. Trimming removed 9 bases from V and 3 bases from J, with 13 bases in between. The CDR3 has 14 residues. CDR1 is KGHDR, CDR2 SFDVKD, per germline. CDR3 protein: CATRGRVSNEKLFF. CDR3 in DNA: TGTGCCACCCGAGGGAGGGTCTCTAATGAAAAACTGTTTTTT.

The chain is built from TRBV6-1 and TRBJ1-5; TRBD1 aligns across 7 bases. The CDR3 loop spans 13 amino acids. The ends lost 6 bases at V and 10 bases at J; junction bases unmatched: 9. Germline V gives CDR1 MNHNS, CDR2 SASEGT. The CDR3 is CASSRDSVEPQHF. CDR3 coding DNA: TGTGCCAGCAGCCGGGACAGCGTCGAACCCCAGCATTTT.

The chain has TRBV7-2 and TRBJ2-7, with 13 positions matching TRBD2. This CDR3 is built from 13 residues. CDR1 and CDR2 (germline): SGHTA, FQGNSA. The trim removed 3 bases at V and 13 bases at J, leaving 6 bases unmatched. This CDR3 is CASSFGTSGKFYF. The CDR3 DNA follows: TGTGCCAGCAGCTTCGGGACTAGCGGGAAATTCTACTTC.

This sequence joins TRBV27 and TRBJ1-1; D perhaps matches TRBD1 (5 bases). Deletions cut 3 bases from V and 6 bases from J, with 8 bases between. The CDR3 has 12 amino acids. Germline loops: CDR1 MNHEY, CDR2 SMNVEV (reference sequence). This CDR3 reads CASSFRGSEAFF. The CDR3, as DNA: TGTGCCAGCAGTTTTAGGGGTTCTGAAGCTTTCTTT.

This chain connects TRBV10-1 to TRBJ2-5; D is perhaps TRBD1 (6 bases). The germline V gene has CDR1 WNHNN and CDR2 SYGVQD (reference sequence). Trimming stripped 0 bases from V and 3 bases from J, with 14 bases between. The CDR3 sequence is 16 residues long. The CDR3 spells CASSESLVGQKETQYF. Here the CDR3 DNA reads TGCGCCAGCAGTGAGTCGCTCGTAGGACAGAAAGAGACCCAGTACTTC.

The chain links TRBV19 to TRBJ2-1; D may be TRBD2 (6 bases). V was trimmed by 6 bases and J by 4 bases, leaving 16 bases between them. This CDR3 has 15 amino acids. From germline, CDR1 is LNHDA and CDR2 SQIVND (reference sequence). The CDR3 loop reads CASRGGRIDYNEQFF. The CDR3 region has the DNA TGTGCCAGTAGGGGTGGGAGGATCGATTACAATGAGCAGTTCTTC.